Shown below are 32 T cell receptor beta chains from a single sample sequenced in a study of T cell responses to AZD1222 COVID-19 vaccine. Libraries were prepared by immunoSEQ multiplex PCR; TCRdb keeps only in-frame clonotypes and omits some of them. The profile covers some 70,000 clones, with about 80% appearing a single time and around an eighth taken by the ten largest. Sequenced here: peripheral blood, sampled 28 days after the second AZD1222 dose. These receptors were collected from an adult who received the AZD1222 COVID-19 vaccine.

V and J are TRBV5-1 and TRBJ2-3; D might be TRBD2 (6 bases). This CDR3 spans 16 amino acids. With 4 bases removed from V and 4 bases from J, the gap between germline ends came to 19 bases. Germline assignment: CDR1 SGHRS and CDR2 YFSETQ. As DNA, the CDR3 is TGCGCCAGCAGCGGGGACTTGGACGGCTCCCCAGATACGCAGTATTTT. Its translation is CASSGDLDGSPDTQYF.

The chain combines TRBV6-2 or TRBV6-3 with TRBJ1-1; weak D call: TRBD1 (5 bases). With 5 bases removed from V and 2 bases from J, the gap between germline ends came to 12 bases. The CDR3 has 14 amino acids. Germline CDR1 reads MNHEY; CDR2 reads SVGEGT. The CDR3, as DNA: TGTGCCAGCAGTCCCACGACAGAAAACACTGAAGCTTTCTTT. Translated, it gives CASSPTTENTEAFF.

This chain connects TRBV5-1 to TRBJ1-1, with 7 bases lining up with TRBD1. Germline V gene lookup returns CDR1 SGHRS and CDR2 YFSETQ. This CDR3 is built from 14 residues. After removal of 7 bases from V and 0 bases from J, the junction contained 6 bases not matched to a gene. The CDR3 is CASHETGMNTEAFF. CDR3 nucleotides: TGCGCCAGCCACGAGACAGGGATGAACACTGAAGCTTTCTTT.

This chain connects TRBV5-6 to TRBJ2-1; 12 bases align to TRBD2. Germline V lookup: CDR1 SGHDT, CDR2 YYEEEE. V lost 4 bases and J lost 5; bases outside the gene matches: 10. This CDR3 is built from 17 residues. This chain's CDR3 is CASSISSGGAPHNEQFF. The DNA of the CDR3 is TGTGCCAGCAGCATATCTAGCGGGGGGGCTCCCCACAATGAGCAGTTCTTC.

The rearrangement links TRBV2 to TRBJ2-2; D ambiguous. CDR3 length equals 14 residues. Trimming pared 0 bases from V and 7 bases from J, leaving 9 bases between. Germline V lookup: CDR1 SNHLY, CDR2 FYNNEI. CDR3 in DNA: TGTGCCAGCAGTGAAGCGCCTGCAAGCGGGGAGCTGTTTTTT. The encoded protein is CASSEAPASGELFF.

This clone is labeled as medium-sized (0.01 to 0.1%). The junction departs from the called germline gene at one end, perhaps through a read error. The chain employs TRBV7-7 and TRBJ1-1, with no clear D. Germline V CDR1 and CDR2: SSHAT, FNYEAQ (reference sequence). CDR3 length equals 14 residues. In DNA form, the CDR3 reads TGTGCTAGCAGCTTAGTACCAATGAACACTGAAGCTTTCTTT. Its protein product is CASSLVPMNTEAFF.

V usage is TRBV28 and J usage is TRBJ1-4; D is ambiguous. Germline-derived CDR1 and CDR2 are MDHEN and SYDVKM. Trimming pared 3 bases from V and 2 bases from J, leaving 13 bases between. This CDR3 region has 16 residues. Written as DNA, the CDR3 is TGTGCCAGCAGTTTTTCCACTCCGGGCACTAATGAAAAACTGTTTTTT. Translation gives CASSFSTPGTNEKLFF.

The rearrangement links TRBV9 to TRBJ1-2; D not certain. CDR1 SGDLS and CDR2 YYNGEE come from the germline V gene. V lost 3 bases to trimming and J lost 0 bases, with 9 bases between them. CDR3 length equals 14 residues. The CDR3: CASSDIGSNYGYTF. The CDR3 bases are TGTGCCAGCAGCGATATAGGTTCTAACTATGGCTACACCTTC.

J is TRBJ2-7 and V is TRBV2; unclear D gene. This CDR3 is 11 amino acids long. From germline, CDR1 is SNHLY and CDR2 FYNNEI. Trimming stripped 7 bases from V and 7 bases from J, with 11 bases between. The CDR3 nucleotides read TGTGCCAGCAACGAGCTTGAGGAGCAGTACTTC. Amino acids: CASNELEEQYF.

In nucleotides, the CDR3 is TGTGCCAGCAGTCCCACGGGGGGAGGCTACAATGAGCAGTTCTTC. Translation: CASSPTGGGYNEQFF. V and J are TRBV2 and TRBJ2-1; TRBD2 agrees at 7 bases. The V and J ends lost 5 bases and 3 bases, in that order; junction bases with no gene match: 7. Germline V gives CDR1 SNHLY, CDR2 FYNNEI. The CDR3 contains 15 residues. Filled out from reference TRBV2 and TRBJ2-1, the complete variable domain reads EPEVTQTPSHQVTQMGQEVILRCVPISNHLYFYWYRQILGQKVEFLVSFYNNEISEKSEIFDDQFSVERPDGSNFTLKIRSTKLEDSAMYFCASSPTGGGYNEQFFGPGTRLTVL.

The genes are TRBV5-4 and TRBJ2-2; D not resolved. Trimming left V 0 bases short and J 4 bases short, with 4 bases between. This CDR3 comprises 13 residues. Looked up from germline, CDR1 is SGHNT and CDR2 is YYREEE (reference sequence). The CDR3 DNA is TGTGCCAGCAGCTTGGACAGCACCGGGGAGCTGTTTTTT. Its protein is CASSLDSTGELFF.

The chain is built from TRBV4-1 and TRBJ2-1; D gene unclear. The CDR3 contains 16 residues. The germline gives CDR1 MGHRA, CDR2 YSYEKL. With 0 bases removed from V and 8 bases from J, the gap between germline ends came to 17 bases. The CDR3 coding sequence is TGCGCCAGCAGCCAAGAGACCGGGCGTCCCCTCGATGAGCAGTTCTTC. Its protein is CASSQETGRPLDEQFF.

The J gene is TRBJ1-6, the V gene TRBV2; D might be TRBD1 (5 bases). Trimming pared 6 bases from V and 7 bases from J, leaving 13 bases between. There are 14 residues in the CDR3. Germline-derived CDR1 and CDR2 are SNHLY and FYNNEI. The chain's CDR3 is CASSPGQRNSPLHF. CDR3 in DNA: TGTGCCAGCAGCCCAGGGCAGAGGAATTCACCCCTCCACTTT.

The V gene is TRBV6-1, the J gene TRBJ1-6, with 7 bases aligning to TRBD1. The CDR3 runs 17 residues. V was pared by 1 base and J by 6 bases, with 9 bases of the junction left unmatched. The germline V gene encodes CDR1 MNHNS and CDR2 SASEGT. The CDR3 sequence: CASSEGWDSFTNSPLHF. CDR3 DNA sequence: TGTGCCAGCAGTGAAGGGTGGGACAGCTTTACTAATTCACCCCTCCACTTT.

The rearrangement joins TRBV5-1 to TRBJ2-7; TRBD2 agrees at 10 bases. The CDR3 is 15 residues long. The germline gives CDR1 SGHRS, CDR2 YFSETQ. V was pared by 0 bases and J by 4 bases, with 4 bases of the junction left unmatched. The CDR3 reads CASSLGLAGAYEQYF. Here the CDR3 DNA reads TGCGCCAGCAGCTTGGGACTAGCGGGTGCTTACGAGCAGTACTTC.

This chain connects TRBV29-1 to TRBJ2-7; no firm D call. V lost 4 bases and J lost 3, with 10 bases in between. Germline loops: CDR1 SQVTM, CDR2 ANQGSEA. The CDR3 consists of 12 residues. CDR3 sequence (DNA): TGCAGCGTTGTACGGCAGGACTACGAGCAGTACTTC. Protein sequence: CSVVRQDYEQYF.

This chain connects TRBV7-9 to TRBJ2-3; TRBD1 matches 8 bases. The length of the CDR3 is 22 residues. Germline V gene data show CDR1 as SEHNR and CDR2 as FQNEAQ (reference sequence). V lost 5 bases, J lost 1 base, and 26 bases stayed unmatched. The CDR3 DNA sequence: TGTGCCAGCAGCAAAAAAGGGACAGGTCATAGACTTGTGGACCTGCGCACAGATACGCAGTATTTT. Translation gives CASSKKGTGHRLVDLRTDTQYF.

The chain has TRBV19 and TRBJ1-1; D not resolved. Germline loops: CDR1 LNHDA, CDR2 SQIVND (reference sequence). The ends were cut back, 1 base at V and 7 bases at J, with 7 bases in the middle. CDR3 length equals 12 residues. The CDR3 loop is CASSIGPYEAFF. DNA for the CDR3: TGTGCCAGTAGTATAGGACCGTATGAAGCTTTCTTT.

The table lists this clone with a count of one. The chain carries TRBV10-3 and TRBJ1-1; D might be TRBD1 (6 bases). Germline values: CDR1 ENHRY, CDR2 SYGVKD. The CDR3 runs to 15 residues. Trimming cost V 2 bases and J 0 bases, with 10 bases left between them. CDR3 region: CAISENSGVNTEAFF. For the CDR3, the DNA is TGTGCCATCAGTGAGAACTCAGGGGTGAACACTGAAGCTTTCTTT.

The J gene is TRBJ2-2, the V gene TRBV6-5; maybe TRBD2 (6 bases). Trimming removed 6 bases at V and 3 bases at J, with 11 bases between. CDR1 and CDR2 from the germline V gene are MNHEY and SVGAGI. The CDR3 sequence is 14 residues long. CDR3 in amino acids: CASSPGLHTGELFF. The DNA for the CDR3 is TGTGCCAGCAGCCCCGGACTACACACCGGGGAGCTGTTTTTT.

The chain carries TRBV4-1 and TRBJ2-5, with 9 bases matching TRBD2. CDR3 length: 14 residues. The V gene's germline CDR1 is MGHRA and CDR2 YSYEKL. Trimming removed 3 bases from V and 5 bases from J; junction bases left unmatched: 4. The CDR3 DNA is TGCGCCAGCAGCCATCCCAGCGGGGGGGAGACCCAGTACTTC. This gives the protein CASSHPSGGETQYF.

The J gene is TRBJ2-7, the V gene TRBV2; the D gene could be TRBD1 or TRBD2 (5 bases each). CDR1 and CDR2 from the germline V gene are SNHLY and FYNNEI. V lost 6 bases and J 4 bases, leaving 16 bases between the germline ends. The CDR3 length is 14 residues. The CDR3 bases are TGTGCCAGCAGGACCGGGACGGCGTATTACGAGCAGTACTTC. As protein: CASRTGTAYYEQYF.

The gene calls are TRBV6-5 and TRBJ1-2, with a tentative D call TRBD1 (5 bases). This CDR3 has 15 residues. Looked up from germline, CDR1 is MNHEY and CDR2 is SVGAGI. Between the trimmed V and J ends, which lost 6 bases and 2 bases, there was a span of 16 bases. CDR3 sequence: CASRAPVQENYGYTF. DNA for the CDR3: TGTGCCAGCAGGGCACCAGTACAGGAGAACTATGGCTACACCTTC.

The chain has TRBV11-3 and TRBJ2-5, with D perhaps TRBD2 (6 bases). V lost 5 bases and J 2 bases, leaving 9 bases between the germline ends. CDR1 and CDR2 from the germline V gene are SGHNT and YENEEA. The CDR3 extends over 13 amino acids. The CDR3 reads CASSRDFQETQYF. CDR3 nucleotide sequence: TGTGCCAGCAGCCGGGACTTTCAAGAGACCCAGTACTTC. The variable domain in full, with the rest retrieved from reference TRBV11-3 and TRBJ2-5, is EAGVVQSPRYKIIEKKQPVAFWCNPISGHNTLYWYLQNLGQGPELLIRYENEEAVDDSQLPKDRFSAERLKGVDSTLKIQPAELGDSAVYLCASSRDFQETQYFGPGTRLLVL.

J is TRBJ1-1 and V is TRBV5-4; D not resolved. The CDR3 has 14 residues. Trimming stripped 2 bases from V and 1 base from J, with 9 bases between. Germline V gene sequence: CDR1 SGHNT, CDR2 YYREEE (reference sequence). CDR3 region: CASSFGGRNTEAFF. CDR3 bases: TGTGCCAGCAGCTTCGGCGGGAGGAACACTGAAGCTTTCTTT.

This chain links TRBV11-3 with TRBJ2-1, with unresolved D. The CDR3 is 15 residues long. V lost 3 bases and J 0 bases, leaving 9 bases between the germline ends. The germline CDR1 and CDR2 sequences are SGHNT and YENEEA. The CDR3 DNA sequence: TGTGCCAGCAGCTTCGAGGTGAGCTCCTACAATGAGCAGTTCTTC. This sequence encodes CASSFEVSSYNEQFF.

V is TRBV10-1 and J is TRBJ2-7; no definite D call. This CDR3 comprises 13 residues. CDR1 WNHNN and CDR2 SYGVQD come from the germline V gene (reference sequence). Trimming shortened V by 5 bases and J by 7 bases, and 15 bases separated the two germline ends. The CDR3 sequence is CASSSGRLGEQYF. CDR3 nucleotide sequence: TGCGCCAGCAGTTCAGGCAGGCTGGGTGAGCAGTACTTC.

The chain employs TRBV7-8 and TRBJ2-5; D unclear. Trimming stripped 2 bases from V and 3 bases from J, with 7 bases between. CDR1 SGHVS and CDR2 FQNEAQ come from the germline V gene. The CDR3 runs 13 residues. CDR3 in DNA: TGTGCCAGCAGCTTAAGACTGAAAGAGACCCAGTACTTC. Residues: CASSLRLKETQYF.

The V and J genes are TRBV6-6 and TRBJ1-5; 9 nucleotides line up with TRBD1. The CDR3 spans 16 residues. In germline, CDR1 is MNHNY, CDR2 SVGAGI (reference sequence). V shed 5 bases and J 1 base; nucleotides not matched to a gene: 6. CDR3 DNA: TGTGCCAGCAGTAACACAGGGGGCAGAAGCAATCAGCCCCAGCATTTT. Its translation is CASSNTGGRSNQPQHF.

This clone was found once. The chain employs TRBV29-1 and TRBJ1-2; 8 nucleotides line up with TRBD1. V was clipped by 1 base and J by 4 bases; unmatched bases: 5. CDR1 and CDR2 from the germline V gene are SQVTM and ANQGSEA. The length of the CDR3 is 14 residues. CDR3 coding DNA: TGCAGCGTTGAAGCGACAGGGGTTACCTATGGCTACACCTTC. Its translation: CSVEATGVTYGYTF.

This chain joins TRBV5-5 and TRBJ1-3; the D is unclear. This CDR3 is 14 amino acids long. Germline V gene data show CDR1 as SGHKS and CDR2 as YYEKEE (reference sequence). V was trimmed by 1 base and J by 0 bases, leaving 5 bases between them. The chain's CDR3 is CASSLWSSGNTIYF. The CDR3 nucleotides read TGTGCCAGCAGCTTGTGGAGCTCTGGAAACACCATATATTTT.

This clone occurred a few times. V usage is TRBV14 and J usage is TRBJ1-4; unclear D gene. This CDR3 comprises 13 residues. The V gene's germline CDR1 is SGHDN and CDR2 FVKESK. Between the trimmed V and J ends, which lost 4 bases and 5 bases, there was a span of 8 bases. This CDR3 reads CASSRTFNEKLFF. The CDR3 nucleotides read TGTGCCAGCAGCCGAACTTTCAATGAAAAACTGTTTTTT.